Sequencing of this T cell receptor (beta chain) was carried out in a study of Ad26.COV2.S vaccination and SARS-CoV-2 variants. Study context: In the COV1001 trial, the donor was in the Ad26.COV2.S arm. In the study, Ad26.COV2.S was injected intramuscularly once, or twice 56 days apart.

The CDR3 runs to 14 residues. Germline assignment: CDR1 LNHDA and CDR2 SQIVND (reference sequence). V lost 5 bases and J 1 base, leaving 9 bases between the germline ends. The protocol was immunoSEQ multiplex PCR, while the TCRdb copy is restricted to in-frame clones and leaves out a portion. The table lists some 460,000 clones, about 88% of them singletons. Described treatment: some 20 received Ad26.COV2.S at low or high dose, single or two shots; several received placebo; per-sample allocation not given. Day 63 following the first vaccine or placebo injection was when the samples were taken. The chain employs TRBV19 and TRBJ1-5, with D tentatively TRBD1 (5 bases). Sequencing used peripheral blood, obtained in a trial of Ad26.COV2.S vaccine versus placebo. The sequence derives from a person between 18 and 65 years old who received the Ad26.COV2.S COVID-19 vaccine or a placebo. The chain's CDR3 is CASSLRGSNQPQHF. The CDR3 DNA is TGTGCCAGTAGTCTACGGGGGAGCAATCAGCCCCAGCATTTT.